This entry describes one T cell receptor (beta chain). This receptor's antigen is unknown. This may be a read error: a much more frequent sequence differs by one nucleotide. The sequencing machine was an Illumina MiSeq. TCRdb's own reprocessing of the public reads used fastp at Q25 and MiXCR and kept productive beta chains. Rows with one shared CDR3 protein collapse into an entry with the most common genes and DNA. The sample table records fewer than 1,500 distinct CDR3 sequences; approximately 24% of these occur just once. More than 13% of the sample belongs to the ten largest clones. The V and J ends are trimmed by 2 bases and 3 bases, leaving 8 bases between them. From the cysteine through the phenylalanine, the CDR3 covers 13 amino acids. Only CDR3 DNA remains: 39 bases, in frame from the first base. CDR1 and CDR2, looked up from the germline V gene, are LGHNA and YNFKEQ. This sample was taken from a study of lung T cells in sarcoidosis with Löfgren's syndrome (dated by TCRdb to about 2017). Background for the entire study: Sarcoidosis was characterized as a granulomatous, predominantly pulmonary disease marked by accumulation of CD4+ T cells in bronchoalveolar lavage fluid. The repertoire analyses were focused on Lofgren's syndrome patients.

The paper's findings and limits, for the study overall: Recognition of a sarcoidosis-associated antigen was merely suggested, with the antigen itself still putative and unidentified. Compared with control subjects, Lofgren's syndrome patients were reported to have TRAV12-1 and TRBV2 as the most expanded V gene segments. In alphabeta pairing analysis, TRAV12-1 was found to pair preferentially with TRBV2, and CDR3 homology was shown by the resulting paired TCRs. Multiple Lofgren's syndrome patients were reported to share TRAV12-1 and TRBV2 CDR3 motifs, a finding that suggests public CD4+ TCR repertoires.

Material for sequencing was CD4+ T cells from PBMCs. This TCR was recovered from a human donor with sarcoidosis (Löfgren's syndrome or another form), or a control subject (not recorded which). The chain couples TRBV4-2 to TRBJ2-7; the D gene is unclear. The CDR3 in this case is CASSQPKNYEQYF. The nucleotides read TGTGCCAGCAGCCAACCCAAGAACTACGAGCAGTACTTC.